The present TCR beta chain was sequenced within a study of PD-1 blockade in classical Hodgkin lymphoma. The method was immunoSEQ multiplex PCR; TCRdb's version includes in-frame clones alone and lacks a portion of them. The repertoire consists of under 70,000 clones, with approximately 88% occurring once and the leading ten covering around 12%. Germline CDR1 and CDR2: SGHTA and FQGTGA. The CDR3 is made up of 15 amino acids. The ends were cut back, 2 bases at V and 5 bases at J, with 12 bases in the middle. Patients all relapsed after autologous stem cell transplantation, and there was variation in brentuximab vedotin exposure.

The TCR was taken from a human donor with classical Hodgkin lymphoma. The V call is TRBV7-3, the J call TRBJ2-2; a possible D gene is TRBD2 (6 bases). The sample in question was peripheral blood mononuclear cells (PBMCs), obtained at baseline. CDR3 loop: CASSLSGELTGELFF. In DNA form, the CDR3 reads TGTGCCAGCAGCTTATCGGGGGAATTGACCGGGGAGCTGTTTTTT. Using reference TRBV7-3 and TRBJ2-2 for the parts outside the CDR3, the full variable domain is GAGVSQTPSNKVTEKGKYVELRCDPISGHTALYWYRQSLGQGPEFLIYFQGTGAADDSGLPNDRFFAVRPEGSVSTLKIQRTERGDSAVYLCASSLSGELTGELFFGEGSRLTVL.